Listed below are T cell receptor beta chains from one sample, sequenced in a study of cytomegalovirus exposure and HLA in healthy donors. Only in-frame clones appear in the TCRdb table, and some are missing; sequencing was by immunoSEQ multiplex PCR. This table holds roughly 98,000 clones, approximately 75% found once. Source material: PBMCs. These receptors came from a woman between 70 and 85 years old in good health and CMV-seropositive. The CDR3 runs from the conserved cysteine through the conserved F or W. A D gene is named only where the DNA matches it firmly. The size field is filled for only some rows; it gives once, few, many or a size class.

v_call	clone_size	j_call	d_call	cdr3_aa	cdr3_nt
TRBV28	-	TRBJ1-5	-	CASTTPGPNQPQHF	TGTGCCAGCACTACCCCAGGGCCCAATCAGCCCCAGCATTTT
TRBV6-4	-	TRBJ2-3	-	CASSDPGTDTQYF	TGTGCCAGCAGTGACCCAGGGACAGATACGCAGTATTTT
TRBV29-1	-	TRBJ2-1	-	CSAQGQIYNEQFF	TGCAGCGCTCAGGGACAAATCTACAATGAGCAGTTCTTC
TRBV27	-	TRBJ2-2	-	CASTRAEGLDTGELFF	TGTGCCAGCACCCGGGCGGAGGGGTTGGACACCGGGGAGCTGTTTTTT
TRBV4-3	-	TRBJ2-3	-	CASSQETGGLTDTQYF	TGCGCCAGCAGCCAAGAAACGGGGGGCCTCACAGATACGCAGTATTTT
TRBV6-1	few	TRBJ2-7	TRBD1	CASSEGTGIYEQYF	TGTGCCAGCAGTGAAGGGACAGGGATTTACGAGCAGTACTTC
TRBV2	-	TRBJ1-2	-	CASSPTGQYGYTF	TGTGCCAGCAGCCCCACAGGGCAGTATGGCTACACCTTC
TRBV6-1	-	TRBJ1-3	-	CASKNSLSGNTIYF	TGTGCCAGCAAGAACAGCCTCTCTGGAAACACCATATATTTT
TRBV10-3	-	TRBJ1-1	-	CAISETYRMNTEAFF	TGTGCCATCAGTGAAACGTACAGGATGAACACTGAAGCTTTCTTT
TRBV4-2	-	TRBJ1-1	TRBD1	CASSQGDRALAEAFF	TGTGCCAGCAGCCAAGGCGACAGGGCTCTGGCTGAAGCTTTCTTT
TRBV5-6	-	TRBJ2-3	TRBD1	CASSKNRGTTDTQYF	TGTGCCAGCAGCAAAAACAGGGGTACGACAGATACGCAGTATTTT
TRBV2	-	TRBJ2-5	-	CASEGGGQQETQYF	TGTGCCAGCGAGGGGGGGGGTCAGCAAGAGACCCAGTACTTC
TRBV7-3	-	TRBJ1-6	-	CASSLSGVSSPLHF	TGTGCCAGCAGCTTATCTGGAGTCTCTTCACCCCTCCACTTT
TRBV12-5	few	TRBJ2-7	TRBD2	CASGPPSGGKYEQYF	TGTGCTAGTGGACCCCCTAGCGGGGGGAAATACGAGCAGTACTTC
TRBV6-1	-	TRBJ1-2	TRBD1	CASSPRTGGRYGYTF	TGTGCCAGCAGTCCTCGGACAGGGGGCCGCTATGGCTACACCTTC
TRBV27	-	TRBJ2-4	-	CASSPNELTLAKNIQYF	TGTGCCAGCAGCCCCAACGAACTTACCCTAGCCAAAAACATTCAGTACTTC
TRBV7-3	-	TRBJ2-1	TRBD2	CASSLRAGGYNEQFF	TGTGCCAGCAGCTTAAGGGCGGGGGGCTACAATGAGCAGTTCTTC
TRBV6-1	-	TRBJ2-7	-	CASSLTDRSYEQYF	TGTGCCAGCAGTCTAACTGACAGGTCCTACGAGCAGTACTTC
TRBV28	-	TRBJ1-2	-	CASTPRRGSSSSYGYTF	TGTGCCAGCACCCCCCGGCGGGGGAGCTCGTCGAGCTATGGCTACACCTTC
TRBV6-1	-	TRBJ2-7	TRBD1	CASSETSGQPYEQYF	TGTGCCAGCAGTGAGACTTCGGGACAGCCCTACGAGCAGTACTTC
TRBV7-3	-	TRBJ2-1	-	CASSSPGLWGPYNEQFF	TGTGCCAGCAGCTCCCCGGGTCTGTGGGGCCCCTACAATGAGCAGTTCTTC
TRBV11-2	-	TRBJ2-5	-	CASSSLELSIEETQYF	TGTGCCAGCAGCTCCCTGGAGCTCAGCATAGAAGAGACCCAGTACTTC
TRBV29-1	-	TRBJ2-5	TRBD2	CSVRLAGETQYF	TGCAGCGTCCGACTAGCGGGAGAGACCCAGTACTTC
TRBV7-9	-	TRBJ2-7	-	CAIGSSYEQYF	TGTGCCATCGGGAGCTCCTACGAGCAGTACTTC
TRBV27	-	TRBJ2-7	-	CASMSSLTPYEQYF	TGTGCCAGCATGAGTTCCCTTACTCCCTACGAGCAGTACTTC
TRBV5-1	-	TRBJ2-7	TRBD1	CASSLVGMGTGGYEQYF	TGCGCCAGCAGCTTGGTCGGGATGGGGACAGGGGGTTACGAGCAGTACTTC
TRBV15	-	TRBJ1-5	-	CATSRELDSLGQPQHF	TGTGCCACCAGCCGGGAGCTAGACAGCTTAGGCCAGCCCCAGCATTTT
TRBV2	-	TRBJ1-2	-	CASSDRAGSANYGYTF	TGTGCCAGCAGTGATAGAGCAGGGTCGGCGAACTATGGCTACACCTTC
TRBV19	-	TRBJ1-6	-	CASSERVGNSPLHF	TGTGCCAGTAGCGAGAGGGTGGGGAATTCACCCCTCCACTTT
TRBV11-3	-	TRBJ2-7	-	CASSLGRGYEQYF	TGTGCCAGCAGCTTGGGCAGGGGTTACGAGCAGTACTTC
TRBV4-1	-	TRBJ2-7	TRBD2	CASSQGGISGRASYEQYF	TGCGCCAGCAGCCAAGGAGGGATTAGCGGGAGGGCCTCCTACGAGCAGTACTTC
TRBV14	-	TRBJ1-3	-	CASSQSGPSGNTIYF	TGTGCCAGCAGCCAAAGTGGCCCTTCTGGAAACACCATATATTTT
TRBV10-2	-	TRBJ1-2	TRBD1	CASSESDRSYTF	TGCGCCAGCAGTGAGTCGGACAGGAGCTACACCTTC
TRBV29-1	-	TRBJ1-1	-	CSVERLGAAEAFF	TGCAGCGTTGAACGTTTAGGGGCCGCCGAAGCTTTCTTT
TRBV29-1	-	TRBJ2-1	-	CSVVRFTGSEQFF	TGCAGCGTTGTTCGTTTCACCGGGAGTGAGCAGTTCTTC
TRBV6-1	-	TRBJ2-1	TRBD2	CASSGIAGGPDEQFF	TGTGCCAGCAGCGGGATAGCGGGAGGGCCTGATGAGCAGTTCTTC
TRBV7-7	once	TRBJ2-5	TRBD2	CASSLGTSGRAALQTQYF	TGTGCTAGCAGCCTTGGGACTAGCGGGAGGGCCGCCCTACAGACCCAGTACTTC
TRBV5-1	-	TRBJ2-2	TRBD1	CASSLGQGVGTGELFF	TGCGCCAGCAGCCTGGGACAGGGAGTCGGCACCGGGGAGCTGTTTTTT
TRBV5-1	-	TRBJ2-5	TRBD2	CASSITSGGETQYF	TGCGCCAGCAGCATCACTAGCGGGGGAGAGACCCAGTACTTC
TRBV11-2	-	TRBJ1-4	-	CASSLEVGARGGKLFF	TGTGCCAGCAGCTTAGAAGTGGGGGCCCGGGGCGGAAAACTGTTTTTT
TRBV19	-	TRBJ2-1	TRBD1	CASSIYRGLGNEQFF	TGTGCCAGTAGTATATACAGGGGTTTGGGCAATGAGCAGTTCTTC
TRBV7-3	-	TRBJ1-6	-	CASSPTGAGGSPLHF	TGTGCCAGCAGCCCTACAGGAGCGGGGGGTTCACCCCTCCACTTT
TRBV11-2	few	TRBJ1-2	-	CASRALSWGRWDYGYTF	TGTGCCAGCAGGGCCCTCAGCTGGGGCAGGTGGGACTATGGCTACACCTTC
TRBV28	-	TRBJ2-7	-	CASSLMGAGVEQYF	TGTGCCAGCAGTTTAATGGGGGCGGGTGTCGAGCAGTACTTC
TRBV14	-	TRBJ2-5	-	CASSHRRGRWTQYF	TGTGCCAGCAGCCATAGAAGGGGTCGGTGGACCCAGTACTTC
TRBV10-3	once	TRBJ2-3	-	CAIWVGGTDTQYF	TGTGCCATCTGGGTCGGGGGCACAGATACGCAGTATTTT
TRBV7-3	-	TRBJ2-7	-	CASSLRFGQSYEQYF	TGTGCCAGCAGCTTACGTTTCGGACAGAGCTACGAGCAGTACTTC
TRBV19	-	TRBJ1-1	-	CASSPTPVGATEAFF	TGTGCCAGTAGTCCAACTCCCGTAGGGGCAACTGAAGCTTTCTTT
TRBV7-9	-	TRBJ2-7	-	CASSLAGATYEQYF	TGTGCCAGCAGCTTAGCGGGGGCAACCTACGAGCAGTACTTC
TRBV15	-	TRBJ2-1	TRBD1	CATSRVGQGADNEQFF	TGTGCCACCAGCAGGGTGGGACAGGGGGCCGACAATGAGCAGTTCTTC
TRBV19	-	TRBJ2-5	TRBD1	CASMPGQGGETQYF	TGTGCCAGTATGCCGGGACAGGGGGGGGAGACCCAGTACTTC
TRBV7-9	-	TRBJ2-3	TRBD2	CASAGDSTDTQYF	TGTGCCTCCGCGGGGGACAGCACAGATACGCAGTATTTT
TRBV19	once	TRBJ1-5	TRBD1	CASSATGKGESLSNQPQHF	TGTGCCAGTAGTGCGACAGGGAAAGGGGAATCGCTTAGCAATCAGCCCCAGCATTTT
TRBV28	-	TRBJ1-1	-	CASSSQPTGEAFF	TGTGCCAGCAGTTCCCAACCGACAGGCGAAGCTTTCTTT
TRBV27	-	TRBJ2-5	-	CASSYQTPQMRHF	TGTGCCAGCAGTTATCAGACCCCCCAGATGAGGCACTTC